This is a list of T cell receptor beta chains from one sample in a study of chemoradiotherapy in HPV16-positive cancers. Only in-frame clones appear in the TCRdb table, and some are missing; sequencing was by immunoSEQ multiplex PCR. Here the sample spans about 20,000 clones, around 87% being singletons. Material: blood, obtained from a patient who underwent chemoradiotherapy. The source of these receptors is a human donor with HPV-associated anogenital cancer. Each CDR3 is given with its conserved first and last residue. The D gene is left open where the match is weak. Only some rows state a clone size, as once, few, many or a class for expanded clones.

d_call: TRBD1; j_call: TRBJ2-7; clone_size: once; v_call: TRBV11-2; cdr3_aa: CASSTGQGDYEQYF; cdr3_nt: TGTGCCAGCAGCACAGGACAGGGGGACTACGAGCAGTACTTC
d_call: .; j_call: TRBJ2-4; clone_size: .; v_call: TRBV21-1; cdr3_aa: CASSKPGHRGEGKNIQYF; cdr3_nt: TGTGCCAGCAGCAAGCCGGGACACAGGGGTGAAGGCAAAAACATTCAGTACTTC
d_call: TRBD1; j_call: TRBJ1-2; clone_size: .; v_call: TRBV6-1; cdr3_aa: CASMGQGPGYGYTF; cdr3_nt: TGTGCCAGCATGGGACAGGGGCCAGGGTATGGCTACACCTTC
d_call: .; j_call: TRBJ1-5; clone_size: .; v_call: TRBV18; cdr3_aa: CASSPRNQPQHF; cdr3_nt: TGTGCCAGCTCACCGCGCAATCAGCCCCAGCATTTT
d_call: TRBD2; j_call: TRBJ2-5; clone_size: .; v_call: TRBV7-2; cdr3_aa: CASSETSGETQYF; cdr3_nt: TGTGCCAGCAGCGAGACTAGCGGAGAGACCCAGTACTTC
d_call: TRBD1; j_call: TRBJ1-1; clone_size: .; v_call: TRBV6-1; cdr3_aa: CASSARQGASTEAFF; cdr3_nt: TGTGCCAGCAGTGCTCGACAGGGGGCGAGCACTGAAGCTTTCTTT
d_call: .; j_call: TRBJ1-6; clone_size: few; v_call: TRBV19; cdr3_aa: CASRAGPANSPLHF; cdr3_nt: TGTGCCAGTAGGGCGGGCCCCGCTAATTCACCCCTCCACTTT
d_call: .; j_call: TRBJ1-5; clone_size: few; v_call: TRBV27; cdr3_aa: CASSPLGQPQHF; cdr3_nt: TGTGCCAGCAGTCCATTGGGGCAGCCCCAGCATTTT
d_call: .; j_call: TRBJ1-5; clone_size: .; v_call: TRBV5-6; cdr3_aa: CASSLAGVQQPQHF; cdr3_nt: TGTGCCAGCAGCTTGGCCGGGGTTCAACAGCCCCAGCATTTT
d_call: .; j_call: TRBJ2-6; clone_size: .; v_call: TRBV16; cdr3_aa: CASSHWVNSGANVLTF; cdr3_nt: TGTGCCAGCAGCCATTGGGTGAACTCTGGGGCCAACGTCCTGACTTTC
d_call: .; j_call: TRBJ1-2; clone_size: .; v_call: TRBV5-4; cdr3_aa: CASTLGLGINYGYTF; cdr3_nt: TGTGCCAGCACCTTGGGGTTGGGGATTAACTATGGCTACACCTTC
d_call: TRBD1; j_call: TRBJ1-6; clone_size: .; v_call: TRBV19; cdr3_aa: CASSGRTGARTPLHF; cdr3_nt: TGTGCCAGTAGTGGCAGGACAGGGGCTAGAACACCCCTCCACTTT